These T cell receptor beta chains were read from a single sample in a study of OX40 agonist ivuxolimab in advanced cancers. TCRdb's table, derived via immunoSEQ multiplex PCR, lists solely in-frame clones and lacks some. This sample has about 66,000 clones, with approximately 90% found just once. Sample: CD4+ or CD8+ T cells sorted from blood, taken in a trial of the OX40 agonist ivuxolimab. All receptors come from an adult with an advanced solid tumor such as melanoma, head and neck, liver or kidney cancer. CDR3s include the opening cysteine and the closing phenylalanine or tryptophan. A D gene is named only where the DNA matches it firmly. Only part of the rows carry a size: once, few, many, or a class if the clone is expanded.

clone_size j_call d_call v_call cdr3_nt cdr3_aa
once TRBJ1-2 TRBD1 TRBV29-1 TGCAGCACCGGGACAGGTGGGGAGGGACGGTATGGCTACACCTTC CSTGTGGEGRYGYTF
- TRBJ2-2 TRBD2 TRBV19 TGTGCCAGTAGTATACAGGGTCCGGGAGGTTACACCGGGGAGCTGTTTTTT CASSIQGPGGYTGELFF
once TRBJ2-1 - TRBV7-9 TGTGCCAGCAGCTTGCAGGGGAGCTCCTACAATGAGCAGTTCTTC CASSLQGSSYNEQFF
- TRBJ2-5 - TRBV5-4 TGTGCCAGCAGCTTGGGGGGGACCCAGTACTTC CASSLGGTQYF
- TRBJ2-1 - TRBV19 TGTGCCAGTAGTATAGAAGGCCGAGACAGTAATGAGCAGTTCTTC CASSIEGRDSNEQFF
once TRBJ1-4 TRBD1 TRBV7-9 TGTGCCAGCAGGCGGACAGGGAATAATGAAAAACTGTTTTTT CASRRTGNNEKLFF
- TRBJ2-1 TRBD2 TRBV10-1 TGCGCCAGCAGTGATGGGACTAGCGACTACAATGAGCAGTTCTTC CASSDGTSDYNEQFF
- TRBJ2-5 TRBD2 TRBV19 TGTGCCAGTACGGGAGGGGGAGAGACCCAGTACTTC CASTGGGETQYF
- TRBJ1-4 - TRBV7-9 TGTGCCAGCAGCTTTTGGGATGAAAAACTGTTTTTT CASSFWDEKLFF
- TRBJ2-7 TRBD2 TRBV15 TGTGCCACCAGCAGAGATGAGACTAGCGGGAGCTACGAGCAGTACTTC CATSRDETSGSYEQYF
- TRBJ2-5 TRBD2 TRBV7-9 TGTGCCAGCAGCTTCTCGGGAGGGCAAGAGACCCAGTACTTC CASSFSGGQETQYF
few TRBJ2-5 - TRBV29-1 TGCAGCGTTGAAGGTCCTGAGGGCGCGGAGACCCAGTACTTC CSVEGPEGAETQYF
- TRBJ2-3 - TRBV6-4 TGTGCCAGCAGTGACGGTTCACCGGCCGATCTAGCCAGCACAGATACGCAGTATTTT CASSDGSPADLASTDTQYF
- TRBJ1-1 - TRBV10-3 TGTGCCATCAGTGAGTCGATGGGGGGCCTGAACACTGAAGCTTTCTTT CAISESMGGLNTEAFF
- TRBJ2-1 TRBD2 TRBV9 TGTGCCAGCAGCGTAGGCGCGGCGGGAGATGAGCAGTTCTTC CASSVGAAGDEQFF
- TRBJ1-5 - TRBV6-1 TGTGCCAGCAGCTACTTTAGCAATCAGCCCCAGCATTTT CASSYFSNQPQHF
- TRBJ1-2 - TRBV2 TGTGCCAGCAGTGAAACCCCGAGCAGTCCAGGCTACACCTTC CASSETPSSPGYTF
- TRBJ2-2 - TRBV11-2 TGTGCCAGCAGCTCTCCACTCACCGGGGAGCTGTTTTTT CASSSPLTGELFF
- TRBJ2-5 - TRBV5-1 TGCGCCAGCAGCTTGGCCTATGAGACCCAGTACTTC CASSLAYETQYF
- TRBJ1-5 - TRBV15 TGTGCCACCAGCTTCCGACAGATTATTAGCAATCAGCCCCAGCATTTT CATSFRQIISNQPQHF
- TRBJ1-3 TRBD1 TRBV7-7 TGTGCCAGCAGCGATGGGACAGGGTATGGAAACACCATATATTTT CASSDGTGYGNTIYF
- TRBJ1-2 - TRBV6-6 TGTGCCACCCAACCCCTAATGACAGGCTATGGCTACACCTTC CATQPLMTGYGYTF
- TRBJ2-1 TRBD2 TRBV15 TGTGCCACCAGCAGGGCGTCCTCCGCAGCGGGAGCCAGTGAGCAGTTCTTC CATSRASSAAGASEQFF
- TRBJ2-7 TRBD2 TRBV5-4 TGTGCCACCGGGGGGGGGACCCTCTACGAGCAGTACTTC CATGGGTLYEQYF
- TRBJ2-1 TRBD2 TRBV5-1 TGCGCCAGCAGAGCGAGCGGGGGGGCCTTTCCCTACAATGAGCAGTTCTTC CASRASGGAFPYNEQFF